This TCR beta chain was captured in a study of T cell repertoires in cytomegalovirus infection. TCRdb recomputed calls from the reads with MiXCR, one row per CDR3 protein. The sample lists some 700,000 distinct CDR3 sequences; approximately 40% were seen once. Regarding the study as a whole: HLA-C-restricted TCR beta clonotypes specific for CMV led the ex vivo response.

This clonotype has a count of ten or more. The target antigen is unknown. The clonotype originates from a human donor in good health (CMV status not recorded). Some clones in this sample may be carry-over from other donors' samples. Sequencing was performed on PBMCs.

The CDR3 loop reads CASSRSPGLAGGIYNEQFF. CDR3 nucleotides: TGTGCCAGCAGTCGATCACCGGGACTAGCGGGGGGGATCTACAATGAGCAGTTCTTC. The J gene is TRBJ2-1, the V gene TRBV7-9, with 16 nucleotides matching TRBD2. CDR1 and CDR2 (germline): SEHNR, FQNEAQ (reference sequence). V shed 6 bases, J shed 3 bases, and the junction held 11 bases outside the gene matches. This CDR3 contains 19 residues. Supplemented by reference TRBV7-9 and TRBJ2-1, the full variable domain reads DTGVSQNPRHKITKRGQNVTFRCDPISEHNRLYWYRQTLGQGPEFLTYFQNEAQLEKSRLLSDRFSAERPKGSFSTLEIQRTEQGDSAMYLCASSRSPGLAGGIYNEQFFGPGTRLTVL.